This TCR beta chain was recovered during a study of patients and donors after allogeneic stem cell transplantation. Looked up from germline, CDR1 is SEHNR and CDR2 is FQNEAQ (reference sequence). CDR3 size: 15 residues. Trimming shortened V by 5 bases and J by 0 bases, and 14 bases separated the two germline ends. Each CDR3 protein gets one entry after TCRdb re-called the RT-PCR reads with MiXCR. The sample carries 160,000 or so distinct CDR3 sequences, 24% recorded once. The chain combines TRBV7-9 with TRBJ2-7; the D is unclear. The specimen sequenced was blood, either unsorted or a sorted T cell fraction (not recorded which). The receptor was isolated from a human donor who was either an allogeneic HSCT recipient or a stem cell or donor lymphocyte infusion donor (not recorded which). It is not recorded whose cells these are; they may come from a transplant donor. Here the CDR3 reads CASSLSAAFSYEQYF. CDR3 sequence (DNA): TGTGCCAGCAGCCTTAGTGCAGCCTTCTCCTACGAGCAGTACTTC.